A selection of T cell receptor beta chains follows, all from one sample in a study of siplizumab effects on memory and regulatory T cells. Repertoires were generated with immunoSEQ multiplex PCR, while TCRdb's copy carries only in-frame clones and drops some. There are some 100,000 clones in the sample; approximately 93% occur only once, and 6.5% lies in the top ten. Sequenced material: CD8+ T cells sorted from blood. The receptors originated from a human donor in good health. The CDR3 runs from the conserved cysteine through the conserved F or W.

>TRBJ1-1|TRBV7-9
CASSLVHSNTEAFF
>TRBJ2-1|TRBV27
CASTSMDRVGNEQFF
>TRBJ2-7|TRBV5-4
CASSLVGLAGVGEQYF
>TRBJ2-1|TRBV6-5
CASSYGTGTYDEQFF
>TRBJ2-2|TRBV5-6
CASSWTTSGYTGELFF
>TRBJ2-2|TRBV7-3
CASSLRGDTGELFF
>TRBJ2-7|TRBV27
CASRALDYYEQYF
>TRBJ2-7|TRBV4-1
CASSQATGTSGSYEQYF
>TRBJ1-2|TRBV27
CASSPGTGDYGYTF
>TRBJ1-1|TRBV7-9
CASSYMNTEAFF
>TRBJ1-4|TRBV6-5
CASSYSHGGEKLFF
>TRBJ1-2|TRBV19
CASRFLSDRGDGYTF
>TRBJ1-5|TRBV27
CASSLSKEKAQPQHF
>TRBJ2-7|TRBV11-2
CASSAVAGGMVYEQYF
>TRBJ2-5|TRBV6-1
CASSELVGDQETQYF
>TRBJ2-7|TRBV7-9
CASSTTPGTAHYEQYF
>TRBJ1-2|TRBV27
CASSITGTGGRGYTF
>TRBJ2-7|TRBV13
CASSPGGLSYEQYF
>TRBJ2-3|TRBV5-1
CASSLGQGSSTDTQYF
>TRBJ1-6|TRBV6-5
CASSHRDKHNSPLHF
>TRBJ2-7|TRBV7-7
CASSLGTGAYEQYF
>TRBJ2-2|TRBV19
CASSTSVTGELFF
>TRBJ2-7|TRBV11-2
CASSWDRAYEQYF
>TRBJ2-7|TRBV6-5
CASSRTETYEQYF
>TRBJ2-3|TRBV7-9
CASSPENFDAQYF
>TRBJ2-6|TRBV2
CASSVFPPIQSRANVLTF
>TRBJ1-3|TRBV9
CASSPPAGPPGNTIYF
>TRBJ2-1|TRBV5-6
CASDSLSGGRPDEQFF
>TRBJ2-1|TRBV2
CASSEVIKGGEQFF
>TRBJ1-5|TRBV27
CASKTSSLDQPQHF
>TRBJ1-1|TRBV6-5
CASSSSTTGSTWAFF